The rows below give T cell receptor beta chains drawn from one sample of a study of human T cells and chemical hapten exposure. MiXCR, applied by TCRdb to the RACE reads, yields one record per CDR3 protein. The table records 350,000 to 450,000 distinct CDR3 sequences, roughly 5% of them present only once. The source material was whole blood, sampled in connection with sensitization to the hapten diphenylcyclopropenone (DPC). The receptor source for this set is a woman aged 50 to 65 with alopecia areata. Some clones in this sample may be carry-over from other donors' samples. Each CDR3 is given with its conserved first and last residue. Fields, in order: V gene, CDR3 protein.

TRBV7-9	CASSLKVAYGSLFF
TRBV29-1	CSVEAGWPEAFF
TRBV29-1	CSVVDYTGELFF
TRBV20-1	CSARSGVVDGYTF
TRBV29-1	CSVEGTGAADTEAFF
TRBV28	CASSFGGSTEQYF
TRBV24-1	CATSQNTGELFF
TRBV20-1	CSARDRTVYEQYF
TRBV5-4	CASSPTGGSSSEQFF
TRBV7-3	CASSLTGGLNTEAFF
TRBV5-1	CASRRDNEQFF
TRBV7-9	CASSFRMGTGELFF
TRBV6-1	CASSEGPGQGNTIYF
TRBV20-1	CSASGGRGEQPQHF
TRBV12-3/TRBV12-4	CASSFPVGPQHF
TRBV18	CAGVPGHHGYTF
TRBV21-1	CASSPVKGLTDTQYF
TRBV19	CASNQIAGDWSNEQFF
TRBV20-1	CSAPGVAGGLNEQFF
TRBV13	CASSLFGSSYNSPLHF
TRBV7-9	CASSFGRVGYTF
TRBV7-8	CASSTAGTGGNQPQHF
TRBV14	CASSQVGGADTQYF
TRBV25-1	CASSEVKGQGRYEQYF
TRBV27	CASSLLRTLGDQPQHF
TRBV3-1	CASSQQQMNTEAFF
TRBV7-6	CASSPGHNSYEQYF
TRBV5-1	CASSLDNYSNQPQHF
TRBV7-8	CASSLGLANYGQFF
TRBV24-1	CATSDYQGAPGANVLTF
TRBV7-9	CASSFVSGTGELFF
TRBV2	CASSERDGWNGYTF
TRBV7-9	CASSLALGQGRETEAFF